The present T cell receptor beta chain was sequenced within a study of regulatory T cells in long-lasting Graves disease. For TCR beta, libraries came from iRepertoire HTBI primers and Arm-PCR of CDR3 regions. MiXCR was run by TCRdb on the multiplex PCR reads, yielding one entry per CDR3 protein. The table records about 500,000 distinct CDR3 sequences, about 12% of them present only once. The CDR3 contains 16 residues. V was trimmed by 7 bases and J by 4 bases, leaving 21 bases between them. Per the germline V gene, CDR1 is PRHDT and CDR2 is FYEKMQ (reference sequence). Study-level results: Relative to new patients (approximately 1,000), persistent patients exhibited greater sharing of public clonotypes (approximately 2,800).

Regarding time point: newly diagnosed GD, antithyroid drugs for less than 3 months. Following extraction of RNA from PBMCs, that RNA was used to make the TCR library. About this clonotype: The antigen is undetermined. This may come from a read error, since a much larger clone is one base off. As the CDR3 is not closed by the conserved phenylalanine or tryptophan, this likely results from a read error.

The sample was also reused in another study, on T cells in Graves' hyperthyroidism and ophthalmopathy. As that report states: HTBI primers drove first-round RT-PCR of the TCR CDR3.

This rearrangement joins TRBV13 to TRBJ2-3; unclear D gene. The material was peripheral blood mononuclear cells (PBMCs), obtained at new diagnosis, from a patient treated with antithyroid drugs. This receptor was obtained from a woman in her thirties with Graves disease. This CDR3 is CASTPDGPLEADTQYV. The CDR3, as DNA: TGTGCCAGCACCCCCGACGGGCCCCTCGAAGCAGATACGCAGTATGTT.